Here is one T cell receptor beta chain with its context. Its specificity is unknown. This record belongs to a study of blood T cells in healthy people across ages. Study outcomes and limitations: Investigators viewed diversity estimates from one million T cells as underestimates, the study reported.

A second roughly 6 to 12 cycle PCR used barcoded and J-beta primers. Each cDNA molecule, via a template-switch adaptor with 12 random nucleotides, was tagged. TCRdb ran MiXCR on the 5' RACE reads and lists one entry per CDR3 protein. Among around 2 million distinct CDR3 sequences, more than 35% were seen once, and the ten largest hold about 21%. Material for sequencing was blood. The receptor comes from a human donor in good health.

The CDR3 region is CASRTDRRAYEQYF. The CDR3 coding sequence is TGTGCCAGCAGGACGGACAGGCGAGCCTACGAGCAGTACTTC. The chain links TRBV2 to TRBJ2-5, with 7 positions matching TRBD1. Judging by the DNA end, TRBJ2-7 fits better; the J call may be wrong. CDR3 length: 14 residues. Germline loops: CDR1 SNHLY, CDR2 FYNNEI.